In its sample, the clone carrying this T cell receptor (beta chain) was seen a few times. The sample originates from a study of early T cells in non-severe SARS-CoV-2 infection. Attachment of unique molecular identifiers to individual cDNA molecules was performed. TCRdb re-called the 5' RACE reads through MiXCR, storing one row per CDR3 protein. The profile shows under 70,000 distinct CDR3 sequences, about 15% of them singletons. The source is an adult who was a healthcare worker with PCR-confirmed SARS-CoV-2 infection or an uninfected control (not recorded which). Here the sequenced sample was whole blood, taken at baseline.

This CDR3 reads CASSPGQGNSPLHF. The CDR3, as DNA: TGTGCCAGCAGCCCCGGACAGGGGAATTCACCCCTCCACTTT. The chain recombines TRBV7-9 with TRBJ1-6, with 9 bases aligning to TRBD1. V lost 5 bases to trimming and J lost 7 bases; unmatched junction nucleotides: 3. The CDR3 is 14 residues long. CDR1 and CDR2 (germline): SEHNR, FQNEAQ (reference sequence).